This T cell receptor beta chain derives from a study of blood T cell repertoires in COVID-19. Turning to the study itself: T cells, B-cell-depleted T cells, or PBMCs provided the cDNA or gDNA that served as material.

This clone was seen repeatedly, ten times or more. Germline values: CDR1 LGHDT, CDR2 YNNKEL (reference sequence). V was clipped by 10 bases and J by 6 bases; unmatched bases: 5. The CDR3 runs 13 residues. The repertoire was sequenced with immunoSEQ multiplex PCR; TCRdb's copy has only in-frame clones and lacks some. The sample has some 74,000 clones; 65% to 90% are singletons. The chain couples TRBV3-1 (or the pseudogene TRBV3-2) to TRBJ2-7; 14 bases map to TRBD2. Specimen: peripheral blood. The receptor was isolated from a man older than 75 with acute or convalescent COVID-19. The DNA of the CDR3 is TGTGCCACCGGGACTAGCGGGGGCAGCGAGCAGTACTTC. Translation: CATGTSGGSEQYF.